This record covers a single TCR beta chain. Those patients picked for sequencing had displayed CD8+CD57+ cell expansion on flow cytometry. This sample stems from a study of CD8+CD57+ T cells in acquired aplastic anemia. Profiles of TCR beta VDJ and CDR3 were generated from a genomic DNA template. TCRdb analysed the reads with MiXCR anew, one entry per CDR3 protein. The profile shows about 160,000 distinct CDR3 sequences, around 48% of them singletons. Germline V lookup: CDR1 ENHRY, CDR2 SYGVKD. CDR3 length: 14 residues. The V call is TRBV10-3, the J call TRBJ1-1; 7 nucleotides match TRBD1. The TCR was taken from a human donor with aplastic anemia. The sample comprised sorted CD4+, CD8+, or CD8+CD57+ T cells (not recorded which) from PBMCs. The CDR3 DNA sequence: TGTGCTATTCCCCTGACAGGGTCCCACACTGAAGCTTTCTTT. As protein: CAIPLTGSHTEAFF.